This T cell receptor (beta chain) was sequenced during a study of blood T cell repertoires in COVID-19. Study at large: Spain, Italy and the United States supplied samples that represented acute and convalescent COVID-19. Nucleic acid was either cDNA or gDNA, and it came from T cells, B-cell-depleted T cells, or PBMCs.

Per the original methods: Quantification of nucleated cells was approximated via reference gene primer amplification. The table came from immunoSEQ multiplex PCR; TCRdb's copy has only in-frame clones and leaves some out. The V and J calls and the clone size are those of that table, but D and trimming were determined from the DNA. The sample holds 300,000 to 350,000 clones, around 88% seen once. Between the trimmed V and J ends, which lost 3 bases and 3 bases, there was a span of 10 bases. The V gene's germline CDR1 is SGHRS and CDR2 YFSETQ. This CDR3 has 13 residues. The clonotype originates from a man aged 25 to 40 with active or convalescent COVID-19. The chain recombines TRBV5-1 with TRBJ2-7, with D possibly being TRBD1 (5 bases). The sample comprised peripheral blood. The chain's CDR3 is CASSYSRDYEQYF. The CDR3 bases are TGCGCCAGCAGCTACTCCAGGGACTACGAGCAGTACTTC.